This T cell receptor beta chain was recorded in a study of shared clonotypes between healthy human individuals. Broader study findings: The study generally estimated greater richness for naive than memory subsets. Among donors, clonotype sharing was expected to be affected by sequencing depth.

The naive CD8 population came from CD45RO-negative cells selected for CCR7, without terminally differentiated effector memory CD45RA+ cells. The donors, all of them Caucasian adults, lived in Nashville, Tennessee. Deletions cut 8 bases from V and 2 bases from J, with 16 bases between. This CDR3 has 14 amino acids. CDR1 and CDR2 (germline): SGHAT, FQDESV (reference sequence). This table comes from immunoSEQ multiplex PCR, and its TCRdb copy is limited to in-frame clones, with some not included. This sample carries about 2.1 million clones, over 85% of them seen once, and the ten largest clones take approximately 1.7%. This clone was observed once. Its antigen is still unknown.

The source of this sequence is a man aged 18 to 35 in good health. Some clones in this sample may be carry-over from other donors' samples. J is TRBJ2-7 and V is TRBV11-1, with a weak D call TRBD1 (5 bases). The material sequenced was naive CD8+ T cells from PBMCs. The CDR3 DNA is TGTGCCAGCCTGGGTGGGGCAGGGCCCTACGAGCAGTACTTC. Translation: CASLGGAGPYEQYF. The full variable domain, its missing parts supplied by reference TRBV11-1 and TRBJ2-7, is EAEVAQSPRYKITEKSQAVAFWCDPISGHATLYWYRQILGQGPELLVQFQDESVVDDSQLPKDRFSAERLKGVDSTLKIQPAELGDSAMYLCASLGGAGPYEQYFGPGTRLTVT.